The 2 T cell receptor beta chains reported below all come from one sample, sequenced in a study of PD-L1 blockade in urothelial cancer. TCRdb keeps only in-frame clones here, not all; method: immunoSEQ multiplex PCR. The table includes under 30,000 clones, 80% to 85% detected once. The specimen comprised PBMCs, sampled around atezolizumab (anti-PD-L1) treatment. The receptors were sampled from a man aged 65 to 79 with urothelial cancer.

This clone has a single count. V usage is TRBV5-1 and J usage is TRBJ2-7, with 12 bases identical to TRBD1. Germline V gives CDR1 SGHRS, CDR2 YFSETQ. The CDR3 sequence is 15 residues long. The trim removed 4 bases at V and 2 bases at J, leaving 4 bases unmatched. In nucleotides, the CDR3 is TGCGCCAGCAGCCTGGGACAGGGGGCTACCTACGAGCAGTACTTC. It encodes CASSLGQGATYEQYF.

This chain links TRBV2 with TRBJ2-3, with 8 bases matching TRBD2. CDR3 length equals 13 residues. The V and J ends lost 4 bases and 5 bases, in that order; junction bases with no gene match: 2. The germline V gene encodes CDR1 SNHLY and CDR2 FYNNEI. CDR3 sequence reads: CASSVLAGDTQYF. Here the CDR3 DNA reads TGTGCCAGCAGTGTGCTAGCGGGAGATACGCAGTATTTT.